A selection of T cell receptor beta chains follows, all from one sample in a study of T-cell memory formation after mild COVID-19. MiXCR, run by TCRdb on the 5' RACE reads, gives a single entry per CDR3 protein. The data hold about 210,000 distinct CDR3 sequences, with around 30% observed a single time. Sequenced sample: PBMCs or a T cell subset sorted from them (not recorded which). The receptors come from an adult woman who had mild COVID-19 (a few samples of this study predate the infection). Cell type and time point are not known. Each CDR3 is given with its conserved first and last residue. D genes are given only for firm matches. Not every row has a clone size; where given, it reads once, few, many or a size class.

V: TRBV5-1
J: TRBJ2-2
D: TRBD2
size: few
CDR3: CASSLAGGATGELFF
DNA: TGCGCCAGCAGCCTCGCGGGAGGGGCCACCGGGGAGCTGTTTTTT

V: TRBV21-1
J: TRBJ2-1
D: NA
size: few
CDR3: CASSKEADRARYNEQFF
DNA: TGTGCCAGCAGCAAAGAGGCAGACAGGGCCCGTTACAATGAGCAGTTCTTC

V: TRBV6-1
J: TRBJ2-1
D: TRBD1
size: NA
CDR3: CASRKGDRAYNEQFF
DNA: TGTGCCAGCAGGAAGGGGGACAGGGCTTACAATGAGCAGTTCTTC

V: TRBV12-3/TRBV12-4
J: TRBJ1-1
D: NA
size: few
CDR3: CASSSWGAEAFF
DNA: TGTGCCAGCAGTTCGTGGGGGGCTGAAGCTTTCTTT

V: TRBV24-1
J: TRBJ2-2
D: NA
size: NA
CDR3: CATSDPRRQTGELFF
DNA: TGTGCCACCAGTGACCCGAGACGGCAAACCGGGGAGCTGTTTTTT

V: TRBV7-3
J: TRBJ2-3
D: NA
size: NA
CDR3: CASSLLTAGKDTQYF
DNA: TGTGCCAGCAGCTTACTTACCGCAGGGAAAGATACGCAGTATTTT

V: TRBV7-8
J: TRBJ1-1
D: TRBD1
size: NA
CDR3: CASSLGDRRNTEAFF
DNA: TGTGCCAGCAGCTTAGGGGACAGGAGGAACACTGAAGCTTTCTTT

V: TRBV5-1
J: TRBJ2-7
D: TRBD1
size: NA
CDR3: CASTLTGGPYEQYF
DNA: TGCGCCAGCACCTTGACAGGGGGCCCCTACGAGCAGTACTTC

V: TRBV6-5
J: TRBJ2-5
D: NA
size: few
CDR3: CASSYSWGETQYF
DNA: TGTGCCAGCAGTTACTCGTGGGGAGAGACCCAGTACTTC

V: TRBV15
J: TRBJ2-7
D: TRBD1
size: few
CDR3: CATSREAGGVGEQYF
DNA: TGTGCCACCAGCAGAGAGGCAGGGGGAGTGGGGGAGCAGTACTTC

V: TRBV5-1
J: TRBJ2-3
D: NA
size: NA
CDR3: CASSEDRRSTDTQYF
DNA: TGCGCCAGCAGCGAAGACCGGCGGTCCACAGATACGCAGTATTTT

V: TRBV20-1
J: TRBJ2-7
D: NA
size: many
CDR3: CSASTQGTYEQYF
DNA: TGCAGTGCTTCGACTCAGGGGACCTACGAGCAGTACTTC

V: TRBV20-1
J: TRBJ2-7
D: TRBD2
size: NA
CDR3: CSAREEVSGSGYEQYF
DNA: TGCAGTGCTAGAGAGGAAGTTAGCGGGAGTGGGTACGAGCAGTACTTC

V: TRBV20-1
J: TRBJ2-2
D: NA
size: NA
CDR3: CSAPGTLDTGELFF
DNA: TGCAGTGCACCCGGGACATTAGACACCGGGGAGCTGTTTTTT

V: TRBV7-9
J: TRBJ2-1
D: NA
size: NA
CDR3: CASSLALAGPFF
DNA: TGTGCCAGCAGCTTAGCCCTGGCGGGTCCGTTCTTC

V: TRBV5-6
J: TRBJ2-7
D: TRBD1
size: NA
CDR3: CASSSGQVLSRQYF
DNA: TGTGCCAGCAGCTCGGGACAGGTCCTCTCGCGGCAGTACTTC

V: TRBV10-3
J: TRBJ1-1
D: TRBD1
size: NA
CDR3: CAISRDSMNTEAFF
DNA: TGTGCCATCAGCCGGGACAGCATGAACACTGAAGCTTTCTTT

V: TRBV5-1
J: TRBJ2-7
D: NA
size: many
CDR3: CASSLGGGIYEQYF
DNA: TGCGCCAGCAGCTTGGGTGGGGGAATCTACGAGCAGTACTTC

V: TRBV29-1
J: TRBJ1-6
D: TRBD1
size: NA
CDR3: CSASGTGGNSPLHF
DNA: TGCAGCGCTTCCGGGACAGGGGGAAATTCACCCCTCCACTTT

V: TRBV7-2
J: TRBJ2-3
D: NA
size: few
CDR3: CASSFGFTDTQYF
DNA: TGTGCCAGCAGCTTTGGCTTCACAGATACGCAGTATTTT

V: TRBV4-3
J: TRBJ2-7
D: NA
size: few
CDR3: CASSQYGTGSYEQYF
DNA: TGCGCCAGCAGCCAATATGGGACTGGGTCCTACGAGCAGTACTTC

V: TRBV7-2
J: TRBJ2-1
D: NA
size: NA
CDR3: CASSLGGTLNEQFF
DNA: TGTGCCAGCAGCTTAGGTGGGACCCTCAATGAGCAGTTCTTC

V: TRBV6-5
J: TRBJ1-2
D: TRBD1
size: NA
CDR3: CASTSGGQGNYGYTF
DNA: TGTGCCAGCACCTCCGGGGGACAGGGAAACTATGGCTACACCTTC

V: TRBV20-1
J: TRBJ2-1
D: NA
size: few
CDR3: CSARPTTRGNEQFF
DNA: TGCAGTGCTAGACCCACGACCAGAGGGAATGAGCAGTTCTTC

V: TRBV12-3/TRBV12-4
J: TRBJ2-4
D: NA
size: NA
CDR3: CASTDGRALAKNIQYF
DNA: TGTGCCAGCACCGACGGCAGGGCCCTAGCCAAAAACATTCAGTACTTC

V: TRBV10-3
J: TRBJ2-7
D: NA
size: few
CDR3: CAISGSYEQYF
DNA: TGTGCCATCAGTGGGTCCTACGAGCAGTACTTC

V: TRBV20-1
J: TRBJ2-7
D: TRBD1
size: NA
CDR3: CSAPRGQGRSGVIYEQYF
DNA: TGCAGTGCTCCGCGGGGACAGGGGCGGAGCGGGGTGATCTACGAGCAGTACTTC

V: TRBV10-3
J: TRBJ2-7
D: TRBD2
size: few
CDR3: CAISESGGYEQYF
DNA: TGTGCCATCAGTGAGTCGGGAGGGTACGAGCAGTACTTC

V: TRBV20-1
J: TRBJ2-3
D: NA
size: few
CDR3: CSAGRLDTQYF
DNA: TGCAGTGCGGGTAGACTAGATACGCAGTATTTT

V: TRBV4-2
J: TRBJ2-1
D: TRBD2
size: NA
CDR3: CASSQGLANNEQFF
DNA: TGTGCCAGCAGCCAGGGACTAGCGAACAATGAGCAGTTCTTC

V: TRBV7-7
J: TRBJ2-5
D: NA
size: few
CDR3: CASSVGETQYF
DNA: TGTGCTAGCAGCGTCGGGGAGACCCAGTACTTC

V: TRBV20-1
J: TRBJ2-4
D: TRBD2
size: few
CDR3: CSARALAGNIQYF
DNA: TGCAGTGCTAGGGCACTAGCGGGAAACATTCAGTACTTC

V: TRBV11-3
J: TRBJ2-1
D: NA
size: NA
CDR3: CASSHNGPLGDEQFF
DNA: TGTGCCAGCAGTCATAACGGCCCCCTAGGGGATGAGCAGTTCTTC

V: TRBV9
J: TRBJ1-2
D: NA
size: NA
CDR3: CASSVATFGDYGYTF
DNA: TGTGCCAGCAGCGTAGCGACTTTCGGTGACTATGGCTACACCTTC

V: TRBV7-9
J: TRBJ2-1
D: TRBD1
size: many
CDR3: CASRDHQGAYNEQFF
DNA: TGTGCCAGCAGAGACCATCAGGGGGCATACAATGAGCAGTTCTTC

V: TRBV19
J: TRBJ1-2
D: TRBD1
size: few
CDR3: CASSIPLNTGAGHGYTF
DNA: TGTGCCAGTAGTATTCCCTTGAACACAGGGGCCGGACATGGCTACACCTTC

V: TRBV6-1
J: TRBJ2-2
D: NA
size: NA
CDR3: CATLRLEAGELFF
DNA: TGTGCCACCCTCCGGCTAGAGGCCGGGGAGCTGTTTTTT

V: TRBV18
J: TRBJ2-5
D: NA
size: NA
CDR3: CASSPGAAQETQYF
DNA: TGTGCCAGCTCACCCGGGGCCGCCCAAGAGACCCAGTACTTC

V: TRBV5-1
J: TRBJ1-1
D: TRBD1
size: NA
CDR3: CASSLGTGALVGTEAFF
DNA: TGCGCCAGCAGCTTGGGGACAGGGGCGTTGGTGGGCACTGAAGCTTTCTTT

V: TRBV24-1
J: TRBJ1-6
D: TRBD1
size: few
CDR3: CATSDLSGTGNSPLHF
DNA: TGTGCCACCAGTGATCTCTCCGGGACAGGGAATTCACCCCTCCACTTT